The 2 T cell receptor beta chains below all came from one sample that was sequenced in a study of blood T cells in healthy people across ages. A J-beta primer mix and a sample-barcoded 5' primer were used in a second PCR of roughly 6 to 11 cycles. TCRdb used MiXCR to reprocess the 5' RACE reads, holding one entry per CDR3 protein. The table records some 760,000 distinct CDR3 sequences, just under 25% of them present only once. This sample was also put to use in a study of T cells of mothers and their children.

The sequencing input was blood. The receptors originated from a boy aged 10-17 years in good health.

The chain combines TRBV7-2 with TRBJ2-5, with 11 bases lining up with TRBD2. The V and J ends lost 2 bases and 5 bases, in that order; junction bases with no gene match: 13. CDR3 length equals 18 residues. In germline, CDR1 is SGHTA, CDR2 FQGNSA. Here the CDR3 DNA reads TGTGCCAGCAGCTTAAACTTACGCGTAGCGGGGGGGATCGAGACCCAGTACTTC. Translation gives CASSLNLRVAGGIETQYF.

The genes are TRBV4-3 and TRBJ2-5; 9 positions agree with TRBD1. The CDR3 runs to 17 residues. The trim removed 1 base at V and 3 bases at J, leaving 9 bases unmatched. The germline V gene encodes CDR1 LGHNA and CDR2 YSLEER. CDR3 sequence reads: CASSQASRDREEETQYF. CDR3 nucleotides: TGCGCCAGCAGCCAAGCCTCCCGGGACAGGGAGGAAGAGACCCAGTACTTC.